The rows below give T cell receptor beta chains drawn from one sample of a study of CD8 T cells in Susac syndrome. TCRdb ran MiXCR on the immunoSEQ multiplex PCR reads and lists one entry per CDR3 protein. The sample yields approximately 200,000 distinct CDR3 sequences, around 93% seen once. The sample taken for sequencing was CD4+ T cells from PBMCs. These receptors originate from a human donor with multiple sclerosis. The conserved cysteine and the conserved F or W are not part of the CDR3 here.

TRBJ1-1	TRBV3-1	ASSQDAGKGTKLF
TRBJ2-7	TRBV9	ASSERPSPWEQY
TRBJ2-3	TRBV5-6	ASSLTSGTDTQY
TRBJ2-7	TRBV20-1	SGGPQGNEQY
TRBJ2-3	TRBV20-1	SARPVAGRGETDTQY
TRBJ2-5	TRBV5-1	ASSPGIQETQY
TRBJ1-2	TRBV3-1	ASSPDRYGYT
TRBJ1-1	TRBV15	ATSRGRSLNTEAF
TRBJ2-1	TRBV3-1	ASSQDPGIREQF
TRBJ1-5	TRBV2	ASSERALNQPQH
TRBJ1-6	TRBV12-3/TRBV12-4	ASSSGRSISPLH
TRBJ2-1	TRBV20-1	SASPGGQFNEQF
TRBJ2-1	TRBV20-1	SASVNEQF
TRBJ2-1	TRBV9	ASSVGPSSYNEQF
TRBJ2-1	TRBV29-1	SGSRSYNEQF
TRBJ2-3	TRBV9	ASSVGLAGIDTQY
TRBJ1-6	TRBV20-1	SAKPGQGLPLH